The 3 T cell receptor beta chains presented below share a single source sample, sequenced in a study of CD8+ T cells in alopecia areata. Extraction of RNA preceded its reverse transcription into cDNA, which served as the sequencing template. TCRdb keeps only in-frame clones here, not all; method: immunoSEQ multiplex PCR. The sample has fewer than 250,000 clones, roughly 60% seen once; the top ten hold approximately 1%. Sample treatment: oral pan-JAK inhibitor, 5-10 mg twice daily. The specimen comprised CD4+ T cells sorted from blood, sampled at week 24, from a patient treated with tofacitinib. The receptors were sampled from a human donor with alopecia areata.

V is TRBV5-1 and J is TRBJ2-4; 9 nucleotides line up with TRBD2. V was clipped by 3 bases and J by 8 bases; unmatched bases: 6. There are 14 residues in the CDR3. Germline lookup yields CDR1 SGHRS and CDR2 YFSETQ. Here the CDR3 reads CASSSGTSRDIQYF. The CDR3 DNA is TGCGCCAGCAGCTCCGGGACTAGCCGGGACATTCAGTACTTC.

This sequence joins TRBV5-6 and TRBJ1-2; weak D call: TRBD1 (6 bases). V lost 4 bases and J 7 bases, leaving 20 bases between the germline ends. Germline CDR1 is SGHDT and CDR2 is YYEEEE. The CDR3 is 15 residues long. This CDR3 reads CASSPPDSRRVGYTF. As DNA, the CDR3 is TGTGCCAGCAGCCCGCCGGACAGTCGTCGAGTTGGCTACACCTTC.

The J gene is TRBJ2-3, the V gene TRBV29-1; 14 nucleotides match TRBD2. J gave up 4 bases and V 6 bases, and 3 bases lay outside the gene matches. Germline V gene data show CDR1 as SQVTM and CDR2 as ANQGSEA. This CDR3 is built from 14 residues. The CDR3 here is CSVSGLAGADTQYF. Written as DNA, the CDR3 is TGCAGCGTATCGGGACTAGCGGGGGCAGATACGCAGTATTTT.